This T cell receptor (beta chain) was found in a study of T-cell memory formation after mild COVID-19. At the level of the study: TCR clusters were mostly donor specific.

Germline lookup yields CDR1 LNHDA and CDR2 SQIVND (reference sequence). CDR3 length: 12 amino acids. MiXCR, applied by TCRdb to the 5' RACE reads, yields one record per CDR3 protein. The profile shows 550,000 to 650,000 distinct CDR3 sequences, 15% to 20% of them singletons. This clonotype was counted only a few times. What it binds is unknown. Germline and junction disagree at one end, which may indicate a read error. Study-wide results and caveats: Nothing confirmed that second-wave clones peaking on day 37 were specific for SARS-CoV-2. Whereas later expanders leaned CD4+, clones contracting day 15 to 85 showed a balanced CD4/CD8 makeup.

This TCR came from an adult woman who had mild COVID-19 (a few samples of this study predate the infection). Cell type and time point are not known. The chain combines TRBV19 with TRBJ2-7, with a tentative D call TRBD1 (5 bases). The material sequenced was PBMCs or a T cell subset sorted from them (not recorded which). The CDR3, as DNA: TGTGCCAGTAGCATAGGGGTCCACGAGCAGTACTTC. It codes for CASSIGVHEQYF.